These 16 T cell receptor beta chains came from one sample sequenced in a study of PD-L1 blockade in urothelial cancer. Sequenced by immunoSEQ multiplex PCR; TCRdb stores in-frame clones only, minus some. The data contain 40,000 to 60,000 clones, around 74% of them singletons. Time point: pretreatment peripheral blood. This sample comprised PBMCs, obtained around atezolizumab (anti-PD-L1) treatment. The source is a man in his 70s with urothelial cancer.

The chain recombines TRBV5-1 with TRBJ2-1; TRBD2 is a possible D gene (5 bases). Trimming took 0 bases from V and 2 from J, leaving 9 bases between them. This CDR3 has 15 residues. The germline gives CDR1 SGHRS, CDR2 YFSETQ. The CDR3 DNA reads TGCGCCAGCAGCTTGGCCGGACTTACCTACAATGAGCAGTTCTTC. This translates into CASSLAGLTYNEQFF.

Here the CDR3 DNA reads TGTGCTAGTGACCCTAGGGGGCTTGAGACCCAGTACTTC. Protein sequence: CASDPRGLETQYF. The J gene is TRBJ2-5, the V gene TRBV12-5; 7 nucleotides align to TRBD1. From germline, CDR1 is LGHNT and CDR2 FRNRAP. V dropped 7 bases and J dropped 5; count of bases not matched to a gene: 7. CDR3 size: 13 residues. Combining the CDR3 with reference TRBV12-5 and TRBJ2-5 gives the whole variable domain DARVTQTPRHKVTEMGQEVTMRCQPILGHNTVFWYRQTMMQGLELLAYFRNRAPLDDSGMPKDRFSAEMPDATLATLKIQPSEPRDSAVYFCASDPRGLETQYFGPGTRLLVL.

The rearrangement links TRBV11-1 to TRBJ2-2; maybe TRBD1 (5 bases). The CDR3 loop spans 16 amino acids. Per the germline V gene, CDR1 is SGHAT and CDR2 is FQDESV (reference sequence). V lost 4 bases, J lost 1 base, and 13 bases lay in between. The CDR3 DNA reads TGTGCCAGCAGCTCCTCAGGGTTGATGAACACCGGGGAGCTGTTTTTT. Amino acid sequence: CASSSSGLMNTGELFF.

The J gene is TRBJ1-5, the V gene TRBV28; D ambiguous. V shed 7 bases and J shed 1 base, with 17 bases lying between them. The CDR3 has 16 residues. From germline, CDR1 is MDHEN and CDR2 SYDVKM. The CDR3 spells CASTRWAILSNQPQHF. CDR3 in DNA: TGTGCCAGCACCAGATGGGCGATTTTAAGCAATCAGCCCCAGCATTTT.

The chain is built from TRBV7-6 and TRBJ2-7; TRBD2 might be the D (7 bases). V lost 5 bases and J 5 bases, leaving 28 bases between the germline ends. Germline V gene lookup returns CDR1 SGHVS and CDR2 FNYEAQ. The CDR3 is 18 amino acids. The CDR3 DNA reads TGTGCCAGCAGCCGAAGGACAGCGGGGTTGAGGATAGGGGACGAGCAGTACTTC. It encodes CASSRRTAGLRIGDEQYF.

In its sample, this clone was seen a few times. This chain uses TRBV5-1 with TRBJ1-1; TRBD1 aligns across 8 bases. This CDR3 has 15 amino acids. After removal of 9 bases from V and 1 base from J, the junction contained 11 bases not matched to a gene. Germline V lookup: CDR1 SGHRS, CDR2 YFSETQ. The CDR3 DNA follows: TGCGCCACTAAGGACAGGGACGGGCCGAACACTGAAGCTTTCTTT. This encodes CATKDRDGPNTEAFF. The whole variable domain, filled in from reference TRBV5-1 and TRBJ1-1, reads KAGVTQTPRYLIKTRGQQVTLSCSPISGHRSVSWYQQTPGQGLQFLFEYFSETQRNKGNFPGRFSGRQFSNSRSEMNVSTLELGDSALYLCATKDRDGPNTEAFFGQGTRLTVV.

This clone was seen only once. The rearrangement uses TRBV2 and TRBJ2-1, with 7 bases aligning to TRBD1. The germline V gene has CDR1 SNHLY and CDR2 FYNNEI. The J segment lost 2 bases and the V segment lost 0 bases, leaving 4 bases of the junction unmatched. This CDR3 is built from 16 residues. CDR3 bases: TGTGCCAGCAGTGAAGCCCGGACAGGAACCTACAATGAGCAGTTCTTC. This sequence encodes CASSEARTGTYNEQFF.

The chain links TRBV5-6 to TRBJ2-7; TRBD1 matches at 8 bases. Trimming removed 4 bases from V and 3 bases from J; junction bases left unmatched: 6. CDR1 SGHDT and CDR2 YYEEEE come from the germline V gene. The CDR3 loop spans 14 amino acids. CDR3 residues: CASSAGQGIYEQYF. The DNA for the CDR3 is TGTGCCAGCAGCGCCGGACAGGGTATCTACGAGCAGTACTTC.

By frequency in the sample, this clone is medium-sized. The chain employs TRBV27 and TRBJ2-5, with 10 bases fitting TRBD2. V gave up 2 bases and J gave up 4 bases; unmatched junction bases: 7. Germline V CDR1 and CDR2: MNHEY, SMNVEV (reference sequence). The CDR3 consists of 16 residues. The CDR3 loop reads CASSLRAGGPSETQYF. The CDR3 DNA reads as TGTGCCAGCAGTTTAAGAGCGGGAGGGCCATCAGAGACCCAGTACTTC.

CDR3 nucleotide sequence: TGTGCCAGCAGCTTAGTTTATAGGGACACCATCAGCACAGATACGCAGTATTTT. Translating gives CASSLVYRDTISTDTQYF. The gene calls are TRBV11-2 and TRBJ2-3; D might be TRBD1 (6 bases). V lost 1 base and J lost 0, with 17 bases in between. This CDR3 has 18 amino acids. Per the germline V gene, CDR1 is SGHAT and CDR2 is FQNNGV.

This clone was seen once. CDR3 sequence reads: CASSMIKRAGGQKAFF. The CDR3 DNA sequence: TGTGCCAGTAGTATGATTAAGAGGGCAGGGGGCCAGAAAGCTTTCTTT. J is TRBJ1-1 and V is TRBV19; TRBD1 matches 8 bases. Germline lookup yields CDR1 LNHDA and CDR2 SQIVND (reference sequence). The CDR3 extends over 16 amino acids. J gave up 9 bases and V 3 bases, and 15 bases lay outside the gene matches.

The chain links TRBV28 to TRBJ1-2, with D perhaps TRBD1 (5 bases). In germline, CDR1 is MDHEN, CDR2 SYDVKM. Trimming took 6 bases from V and 6 from J, leaving 14 bases between them. The CDR3 has 13 residues. The CDR3 here is CASRAGRDHGYTF. Written as DNA, the CDR3 is TGTGCCAGCAGAGCGGGAAGGGACCATGGCTACACCTTC.

The chain couples TRBV19 to TRBJ2-5, with D unclear. Trimming removed 5 bases at V and 2 bases at J, with 12 bases between. The CDR3 sequence is 14 residues long. Germline V gives CDR1 LNHDA, CDR2 SQIVND (reference sequence). This chain's CDR3 is CASSESTEQETQYF. CDR3 DNA sequence: TGTGCCAGTAGTGAGTCAACAGAACAAGAGACCCAGTACTTC.

The rearrangement uses TRBV28 and TRBJ2-7; 9 bases agree with TRBD1. Germline V gene sequence: CDR1 MDHEN, CDR2 SYDVKM. Trimming removed 4 bases from V and 1 base from J; junction bases left unmatched: 2. The CDR3 runs 14 residues. CDR3 in DNA: TGTGCCAGCAGTTACAGGGGGCTGTCCTACGAGCAGTACTTC. It is translated as CASSYRGLSYEQYF.

The chain combines TRBV28 with TRBJ1-5; 9 positions agree with TRBD1. Unmatched junction bases numbered 5, after V lost 1 base and J lost 10 bases. The germline V gene has CDR1 MDHEN and CDR2 SYDVKM. The CDR3 has 14 residues. The CDR3 DNA sequence: TGTGCCAGCAGTTTATTCGGACAGGGGAAACCCCAGCATTTT. It encodes CASSLFGQGKPQHF.

V usage is TRBV5-1 and J usage is TRBJ1-1, with TRBD1 matching 8 bases. CDR3 size: 15 residues. In germline, CDR1 is SGHRS, CDR2 YFSETQ. V trimming: 1 base; J trimming: 3 bases; junction bases outside the gene matches: 5. CDR3 region: CASSLTGGKDTEAFF. The DNA for the CDR3 is TGCGCCAGCAGCTTGACAGGGGGAAAAGACACTGAAGCTTTCTTT.